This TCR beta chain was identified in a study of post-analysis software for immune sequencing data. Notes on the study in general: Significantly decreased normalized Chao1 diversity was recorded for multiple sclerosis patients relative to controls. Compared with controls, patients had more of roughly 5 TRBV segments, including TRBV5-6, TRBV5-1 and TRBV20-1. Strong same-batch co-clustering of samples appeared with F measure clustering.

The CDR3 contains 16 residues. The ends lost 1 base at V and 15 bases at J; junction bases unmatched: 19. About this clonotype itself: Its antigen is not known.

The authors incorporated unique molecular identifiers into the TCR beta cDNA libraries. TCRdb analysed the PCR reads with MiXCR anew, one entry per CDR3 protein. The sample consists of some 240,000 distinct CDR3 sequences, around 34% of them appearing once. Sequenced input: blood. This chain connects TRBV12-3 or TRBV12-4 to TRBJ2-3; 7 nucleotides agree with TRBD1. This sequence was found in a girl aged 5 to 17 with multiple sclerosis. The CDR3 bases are TGTGCCAGCAGTTTAGGCGATAGAGGGGGCACAGATGTGGAATATTTT. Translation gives CASSLGDRGGTDVEYF.